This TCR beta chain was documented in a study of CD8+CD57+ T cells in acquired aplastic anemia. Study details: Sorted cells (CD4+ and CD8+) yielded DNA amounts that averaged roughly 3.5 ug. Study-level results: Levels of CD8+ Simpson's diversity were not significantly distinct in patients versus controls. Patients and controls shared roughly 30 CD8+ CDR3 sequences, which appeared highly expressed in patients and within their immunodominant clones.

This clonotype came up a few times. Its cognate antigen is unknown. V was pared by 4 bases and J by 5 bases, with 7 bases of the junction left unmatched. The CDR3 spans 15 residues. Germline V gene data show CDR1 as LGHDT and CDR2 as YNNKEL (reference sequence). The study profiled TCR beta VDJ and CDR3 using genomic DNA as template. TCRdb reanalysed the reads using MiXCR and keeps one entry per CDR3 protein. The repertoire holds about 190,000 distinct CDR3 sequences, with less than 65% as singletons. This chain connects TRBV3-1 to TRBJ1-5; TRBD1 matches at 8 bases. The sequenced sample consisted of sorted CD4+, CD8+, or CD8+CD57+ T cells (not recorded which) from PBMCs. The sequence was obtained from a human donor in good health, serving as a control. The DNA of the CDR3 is TGTGCCAGCAGCCCAACAGGGGGGGGCCATCAGCCCCAGCATTTT. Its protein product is CASSPTGGGHQPQHF. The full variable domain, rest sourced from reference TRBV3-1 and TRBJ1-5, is DTAVSQTPKYLVTQMGNDKSIKCEQNLGHDTMYWYKQDSKKFLKIMFSYNNKELIINETVPNRFSPKSPDKAHLNLHINSLELGDSAVYFCASSPTGGGHQPQHFGDGTRLSIL.